This is a list of T cell receptor beta chains from one sample in a study of a mutant IDH1 vaccine in newly diagnosed glioma. Profiled with immunoSEQ multiplex PCR; TCRdb holds only in-frame clones, not every one. Of tens of thousands of clones listed, 90% to 95% are singletons. This specimen consisted of PBMCs, obtained from a glioma patient treated with radiotherapy, temozolomide or both. These receptor sequences come from a man in his forties or fifties with glioma. The CDR3 runs from the conserved cysteine through the conserved F or W. D genes are given only for firm matches. Not every row has a clone size; where given, it reads once, few, many or a size class.

size: -; V: TRBV27; J: TRBJ1-1; D: -; CDR3: CASSLSSPNTEAFF; DNA: TGTGCCAGCAGTTTATCATCCCCGAACACTGAAGCTTTCTTT
size: -; V: TRBV30; J: TRBJ1-2; D: -; CDR3: CAWSTGDHDGYTF; DNA: TGTGCCTGGAGTACCGGTGATCACGATGGCTACACCTTC
size: -; V: TRBV12-5; J: TRBJ1-5; D: -; CDR3: CAPNLRQPQHF; DNA: TGTGCCCCGAATCTACGCCAGCCCCAGCATTTT
size: -; V: TRBV9; J: TRBJ2-3; D: TRBD2; CDR3: CASSPAGGRVTDTQYF; DNA: TGTGCCAGCAGCCCAGCGGGCGGGAGGGTAACAGATACGCAGTATTTT
size: -; V: TRBV6-1; J: TRBJ2-1; D: -; CDR3: CASTRQSEQFF; DNA: TGTGCCAGCACCAGACAATCTGAGCAGTTCTTC
size: -; V: TRBV7-9; J: TRBJ1-1; D: -; CDR3: CASSPGIGRFTEAFF; DNA: TGTGCCAGCAGCCCAGGGATAGGGAGGTTCACTGAAGCTTTCTTT
size: -; V: TRBV19; J: TRBJ2-7; D: TRBD1; CDR3: CASTLTGNSYEQYF; DNA: TGTGCCAGTACTTTGACAGGGAACTCCTACGAGCAGTACTTC
size: -; V: TRBV11-2; J: TRBJ2-1; D: -; CDR3: CASSSGTQQFF; DNA: TGTGCCAGCAGCTCCGGGACCCAGCAGTTCTTC
size: -; V: TRBV6-4; J: TRBJ2-3; D: -; CDR3: CASSDRLASTDTQYF; DNA: TGTGCCAGCAGTGACCGCCTAGCAAGCACAGATACGCAGTATTTT
size: -; V: TRBV30; J: TRBJ2-7; D: -; CDR3: CAWSVIQELRGQYF; DNA: TGTGCCTGGAGTGTAATACAGGAGCTGAGGGGACAGTACTTC
size: once; V: TRBV5-1; J: TRBJ2-2; D: -; CDR3: CASSPTILPGELFF; DNA: TGCGCCAGCAGCCCGACCATACTCCCCGGGGAGCTGTTTTTT
size: -; V: TRBV19; J: TRBJ1-5; D: -; CDR3: CASTPSNSNQPQHF; DNA: TGTGCCAGTACCCCCTCCAATAGCAATCAGCCCCAGCATTTT
size: -; V: TRBV9; J: TRBJ1-6; D: TRBD1; CDR3: CASSVSPDRSSPLHF; DNA: TGTGCCAGCAGCGTCTCCCCGGACAGGAGTTCACCCCTCCACTTT
size: once; V: TRBV7-6; J: TRBJ2-2; D: TRBD2; CDR3: CASSNELAGGPGGELFF; DNA: TGTGCCAGCAGCAATGAACTAGCGGGGGGGCCAGGCGGGGAGCTGTTTTTT
size: -; V: TRBV9; J: TRBJ2-1; D: TRBD2; CDR3: CASSPPLGTSDGEQFF; DNA: TGTGCCAGCAGCCCCCCGCTCGGGACTAGCGACGGTGAGCAGTTCTTC
size: -; V: TRBV29-1; J: TRBJ2-5; D: -; CDR3: CSVVSRTQYF; DNA: TGCAGCGTTGTAAGTCGGACCCAGTACTTC
size: once; V: TRBV30; J: TRBJ1-6; D: -; CDR3: CAWSVRNLASAGPDSPLHF; DNA: TGTGCCTGGAGTGTACGCAACCTCGCCAGCGCTGGGCCCGATTCACCCCTCCACTTT
size: -; V: TRBV5-1; J: TRBJ2-5; D: -; CDR3: CASSLGEETQYF; DNA: TGCGCCAGCAGCTTGGGGGAGGAGACCCAGTACTTC
size: -; V: TRBV7-2; J: TRBJ2-7; D: -; CDR3: CASSLGQTDPQYF; DNA: TGTGCCAGCAGCTTAGGACAGACTGACCCGCAGTACTTC
size: -; V: TRBV2; J: TRBJ2-5; D: -; CDR3: CASSGVVQETQYF; DNA: TGTGCCAGCAGTGGAGTGGTCCAAGAGACCCAGTACTTC
size: few; V: TRBV6-6; J: TRBJ2-1; D: TRBD1; CDR3: CASSYSTGQGINEQFF; DNA: TGTGCCAGCAGTTACTCTACTGGACAGGGGATCAATGAGCAGTTCTTC
size: -; V: TRBV11-2; J: TRBJ2-7; D: -; CDR3: CASSASSDLYYEQYF; DNA: TGTGCCAGCAGCGCGTCTAGCGACCTATACTACGAGCAGTACTTC
size: -; V: TRBV5-6; J: TRBJ2-7; D: -; CDR3: CASSPGLGGVYFDEQYF; DNA: TGTGCCAGCAGCCCTGGCCTCGGAGGGGTGTACTTCGACGAGCAGTACTTC
size: -; V: TRBV2; J: TRBJ1-3; D: -; CDR3: CASARGAGNTIYF; DNA: TGTGCCAGCGCAAGGGGCGCTGGAAACACCATATATTTT
size: -; V: TRBV6-5; J: TRBJ2-5; D: -; CDR3: CASSYRRWGSRETQYF; DNA: TGTGCCAGCAGTTACCGGCGGTGGGGGAGTAGGGAGACCCAGTACTTC
size: once; V: TRBV30; J: TRBJ2-2; D: TRBD1; CDR3: CAWGPGQALTGELFF; DNA: TGTGCCTGGGGTCCGGGACAGGCCTTAACCGGGGAGCTGTTTTTT
size: -; V: TRBV23-1; J: TRBJ2-5; D: -; CDR3: CASIRGGQLGQETQYF; DNA: TGCGCCAGCATTCGGGGGGGACAGCTGGGACAAGAGACCCAGTACTTC